The rows below give T cell receptor beta chains drawn from one sample of a study of Graves' ophthalmopathy and Graves' hyperthyroidism. One entry per CDR3 protein results from TCRdb running MiXCR on the multiplex PCR reads. The sample consists of about 23,000 distinct CDR3 sequences, around 50% of them appearing once. The material sequenced was peripheral blood. These receptors came from an adult woman with stable Graves' hyperthyroidism. Each CDR3 is given with its conserved first and last residue. Each record gives: J gene, V gene, D gene, clone size, CDR3 DNA, CDR3 protein. D genes are given only for firm matches. Only part of the rows carry a size: once, few, many, or a class if the clone is expanded.

TRBJ2-7 TRBV6-4 . . TGTGCCGCCGGCCAGGACAGCGTATACGAGCAGTACTTC CAAGQDSVYEQYF
TRBJ2-7 TRBV2 TRBD1 . TGTGCCAGCAGTGACAGGGGGAGCCACGAGCAGTACTTC CASSDRGSHEQYF
TRBJ2-7 TRBV7-9 TRBD2 . TGTGCCAGCAGCTCACGGGGGGGGGGCGAGCAGTACTTC CASSSRGGGEQYF
TRBJ2-3 TRBV10-1 TRBD2 few TGCGCCAGCAGTAGCGGGGACACAGATACGCAGTATTTT CASSSGDTDTQYF
TRBJ2-1 TRBV7-2 TRBD2 . TGTGCCAGCAGCCGAATAGCGGGAGGCTCCTACAATGAGCAGTTCTTC CASSRIAGGSYNEQFF
TRBJ2-5 TRBV5-1 TRBD2 . TGCGCCAGCAGCATAGCGGGAGGCAGAGAGACCCAGTACTTC CASSIAGGRETQYF
TRBJ2-1 TRBV18 . . TGTGGCAGCTCACCCAGTGACAATGAGCAGCTCTTC CGSSPSDNEQLF
TRBJ2-1 TRBV7-8 . many TGTGCCAGCAGCTTACAGGGCTCGAGGGGGGGCTACAATGAGCAGTTCTTC CASSLQGSRGGYNEQFF
TRBJ2-3 TRBV25-1 TRBD2 . TGTGCCAGCAGTGAACCGGGGACTAGCGGGAGGGAGGCAGATACGCAGTATTTT CASSEPGTSGREADTQYF
TRBJ2-2 TRBV9 . medium-sized TGTGCCAGCAGCGTAAACTCTGCCGGGAACACCGGGGAGCTGTTTTTT CASSVNSAGNTGELFF
TRBJ2-7 TRBV20-1 TRBD2 once TGCAGTGCTAGACTAGATCGTCGAACTAGCGGGTCTTACGAGCAGTACTTC CSARLDRRTSGSYEQYF
TRBJ1-6 TRBV20-1 . . TGCAGTGCTAGGATCTTAGCGGGACAAAGTAATTCACCCCTCCACTTT CSARILAGQSNSPLHF
TRBJ1-4 TRBV20-1 . medium-sized TGCAGTGCTAGCGCAGACCGAAATGAAAAACTGTTTTTT CSASADRNEKLFF
TRBJ2-2 TRBV7-2 TRBD2 . TGTGCCAGCAGCCGGGGCGGGAGTTTCACCGGGGAGCTGTTTTTT CASSRGGSFTGELFF
TRBJ2-1 TRBV19 TRBD2 . TGTGCCAGTATTACTCGGGAGGGCCTTTCCGATGAGCAGTTCTTC CASITREGLSDEQFF
TRBJ2-7 TRBV2 . . TGTGCCAGTACCTTAGCTTACGAGCTGTACTTC CASTLAYELYF
TRBJ2-5 TRBV7-9 . . TGTGCCAGCAGCTTGATCGGCAGAGAGACCCAGTACTTC CASSLIGRETQYF
TRBJ2-7 TRBV9 TRBD2 . TGTGCCAGCAGCTCCGAACCTCCGGGACTAGCGGGAGGGTACGAGCAGTACTTC CASSSEPPGLAGGYEQYF
TRBJ2-1 TRBV25-1 TRBD2 . TGTGCCAGCAGTGAGGCGGGAGGTAGGAATGAGCAGTTCTTC CASSEAGGRNEQFF
TRBJ2-2 TRBV9 . once TGTGCGAGCAGGGTAGCCGTGTCGAACACCGGGGAGCTGTTTTTT CASRVAVSNTGELFF
TRBJ2-1 TRBV29-1 TRBD2 medium-sized TGCAGCGCAACCAGCGGGAAATACAATGAGCAGTTCTTC CSATSGKYNEQFF
TRBJ1-1 TRBV7-8 . medium-sized TGTGCCAGCAGCTCGACCCCCATGGGCACTGAAGCTTTCTTT CASSSTPMGTEAFF
TRBJ2-7 TRBV9 TRBD1 . TGTGCCAGCAGAGGGGACAGGGACACGGAAGAGCAGTACTTC CASRGDRDTEEQYF
TRBJ1-2 TRBV2 . . TGTGCCAGTACGGGCGGGGGCCCAGGAAGCTACACCTTC CASTGGGPGSYTF
TRBJ2-7 TRBV2 . medium-sized TGTGCCAGCAGTGTGAGGGGGATCTCTCGCGAGCAGTACTTC CASSVRGISREQYF
TRBJ2-7 TRBV28 . many TGTGCCAGCAGTTCCCCCGGCCCTCTCTACGAGCAGTACTTC CASSSPGPLYEQYF
TRBJ1-1 TRBV20-1 . . TGCAGTGCTGCCGGACTAGCGGAGGAAGCTTTCTTT CSAAGLAEEAFF
TRBJ2-7 TRBV20-1 TRBD1 medium-sized TGCAGTGCTAGAGAGGGACAGGAGTTCTACGAGCAGTACTTC CSAREGQEFYEQYF
TRBJ1-1 TRBV14 . many TGTGCCAGCAGCCAAGACAGTTACACTGAAGCTTTCTTT CASSQDSYTEAFF
TRBJ2-2 TRBV7-3 TRBD1 . TGTGCCAGCAGCCGAGACAGGGGCACCGGGGAGCTGTTTTTT CASSRDRGTGELFF
TRBJ2-3 TRBV2 . medium-sized TGTGCCAGCGGAGGGGGCCTAGCGGGCGGGCAAGATACGCAGTATTTT CASGGGLAGGQDTQYF
TRBJ2-5 TRBV2 . . TGTGCCAGCAGTGTTCTTCGGGGAGCAGAGACCCAGTACTTC CASSVLRGAETQYF
TRBJ2-2 TRBV28 TRBD2 once TGTGCCAGCAGTTTATGCATTTATCCTAGCGGAGATAGGACCGGGGAGCTGTTTTTT CASSLCIYPSGDRTGELFF
TRBJ2-1 TRBV9 TRBD2 . TGTGCCAGCAGCGTAGTAGGACTAGCGGACAATGAGCAGTTCTTC CASSVVGLADNEQFF
TRBJ1-1 TRBV6-1 . many TGTGCCAGCCCTAGTACCATGAACACTGAAGCTTTCTTT CASPSTMNTEAFF
TRBJ2-7 TRBV19 TRBD1 . TGTGCCAGTAGTACCTCGACAGGGATTGCCTACGAGCAGTACTTC CASSTSTGIAYEQYF
TRBJ2-3 TRBV6-2/TRBV6-3 . many TGTGCCAGCAGCCCCAGACTAGGCGGGGATACGCAGTATTTT CASSPRLGGDTQYF
TRBJ1-1 TRBV10-3 TRBD1 . TGTGCCATCAGGGTAGGGGGCGATAACACTGAAGCTTTCTTT CAIRVGGDNTEAFF
TRBJ2-7 TRBV20-1 . . TGCAGTGCCTCAGTCGGACTGCTCTCCCACGAGCAGAACTTC CSASVGLLSHEQNF
TRBJ2-3 TRBV11-1 TRBD1 . TGTGCCAGTAGCTTAGGGCCGACAGGGTCTAGCACAGATACGCGGTATTTT CASSLGPTGSSTDTRYF
TRBJ2-1 TRBV11-1 . . TGTGCCAGCAGCCTCAGACAGGCCACCGAGCAGTTCTTC CASSLRQATEQFF
TRBJ2-7 TRBV12-3/TRBV12-4 . many TGTGCCAGCAGCCCTATACTCAGTTCCAACTACGAGCAGTACTTC CASSPILSSNYEQYF
TRBJ1-5 TRBV19 . . TGTGCCAGTAGTATAACGGGAGGTGGCAATCAGCCCCAGCATTTT CASSITGGGNQPQHF
TRBJ2-5 TRBV19 . many TGTGCCAGTAGCGGGACGCACCAAGAGACCCAGTACTTC CASSGTHQETQYF
TRBJ2-1 TRBV4-2 . many TGTGCCAGCAGCCTCCACTTTTCTAGCGACTCCTACAATGAGCAGTTCTTC CASSLHFSSDSYNEQFF
TRBJ2-7 TRBV6-1 TRBD2 . TGTGCCAGCAGTCCGGACTTGATAGCGGGAGGAGGTAAAGGGGCCTACAAGCAGTACTTC CASSPDLIAGGGKGAYKQYF
TRBJ2-3 TRBV3-1 TRBD1 many TGTGCCAGCAGCCAGGACAGGGGGTGGGATACGCAGTATTTT CASSQDRGWDTQYF
TRBJ2-1 TRBV5-1 . medium-sized TGCGCCAGCAGCCAGGCTAATGAGCAGTTCTTC CASSQANEQFF
TRBJ1-2 TRBV11-2 TRBD1 many TGTGCCAGCAGCACCCGGACAGGGATTGACTATGGCTACACCTTC CASSTRTGIDYGYTF
TRBJ2-1 TRBV9 . once TGTGCCAGCAGCGTAAGGGGGGACTCCTACAATGAGCAGTTCTTC CASSVRGDSYNEQFF
TRBJ2-7 TRBV7-7 TRBD2 . TGTGCTAGCAGCTCGGGACTAGCGGGGTTCTACGAGCAGTACTTC CASSSGLAGFYEQYF
TRBJ2-1 TRBV12-3/TRBV12-4 TRBD2 many TGTGCCAGCAGTCAACAAGCGGGAGTGGGTAATGAGCAGTTCTTC CASSQQAGVGNEQFF
TRBJ2-1 TRBV10-2 TRBD1 medium-sized TGCGCCAGCAGTCTAACAGGGGGCATAAGGTCTACGTATGTTGAGCAGTTCTTC CASSLTGGIRSTYVEQFF
TRBJ2-6 TRBV19 . medium-sized TGTGCCAGTAGTGAGTGGGCTGGGGCCAACGTCCTGACTTTC CASSEWAGANVLTF
TRBJ2-7 TRBV5-1 TRBD2 . TGCGCCAGCAGCTCCCACGCGGGAGGGAGCTCCTACGAGCAGTACTTC CASSSHAGGSSYEQYF
TRBJ2-3 TRBV7-9 TRBD2 . TGTGCCAGCAGCTTAGTGCTAGCGGGGTCATGGGATACGCAGTATTTT CASSLVLAGSWDTQYF
TRBJ2-3 TRBV20-1 TRBD2 . TGCAGTGCCAGCAGTGACACTAGCGGGAGCACAGATACGCAGTATTTT CSASSDTSGSTDTQYF
TRBJ1-2 TRBV28 . many TGTGCCAGCAGTTTTGCCCGGGGCGGCTATGGCTACACCTTC CASSFARGGYGYTF
TRBJ2-5 TRBV12-5 . medium-sized TGTGCTAGTGGTCATGGGGGAGGTGGAGAGACCCAGTACTTC CASGHGGGGETQYF